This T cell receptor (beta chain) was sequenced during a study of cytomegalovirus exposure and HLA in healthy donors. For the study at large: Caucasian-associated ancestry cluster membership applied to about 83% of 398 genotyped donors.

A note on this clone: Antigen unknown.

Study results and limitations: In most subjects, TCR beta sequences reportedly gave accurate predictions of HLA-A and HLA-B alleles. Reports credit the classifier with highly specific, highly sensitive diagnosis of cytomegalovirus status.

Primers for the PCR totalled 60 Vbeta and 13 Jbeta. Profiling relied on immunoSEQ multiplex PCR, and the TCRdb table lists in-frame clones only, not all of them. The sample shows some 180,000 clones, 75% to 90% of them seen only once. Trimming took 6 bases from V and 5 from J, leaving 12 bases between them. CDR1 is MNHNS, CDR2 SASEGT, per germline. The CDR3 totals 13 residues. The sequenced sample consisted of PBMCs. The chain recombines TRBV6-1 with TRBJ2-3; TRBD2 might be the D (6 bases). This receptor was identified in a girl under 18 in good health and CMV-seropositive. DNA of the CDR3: TGTGCCAGCAGGAGGAGGGTGGAAGATACGCAGTATTTT. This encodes CASRRRVEDTQYF.